This T cell receptor (beta chain) comes out of a study of blood T cell repertoires in COVID-19. The method was immunoSEQ multiplex PCR; TCRdb's version includes in-frame clones alone and lacks a portion of them. The profile shows fewer than 150,000 clones, around four fifths of them singletons. V was cut by 1 base and J by 6 bases, with 19 bases left in between. Germline values: CDR1 MGHRA, CDR2 YSYEKL. CDR3 length equals 16 residues. The chain is built from TRBV4-1 and TRBJ2-7, with D possibly being TRBD1 (6 bases). The origin of this receptor is a human donor in a cohort sampled during active COVID-19. The specimen was peripheral blood. This CDR3 reads CASSQGSLQGRGEQYF. In nucleotides, the CDR3 is TGCGCCAGCAGCCAAGGATCGCTGCAGGGGAGAGGCGAGCAGTACTTC.